This entry is about one TCR beta chain. Its antigen is undetermined. The CDR3 has 16 residues. After removal of 1 base from V and 5 bases from J, the junction contained 8 bases not matched to a gene. Germline-derived CDR1 and CDR2 are SGDLS and YYNGEE. This entry comes from a study of shared clonotypes between healthy human individuals. Study findings and constraints: Between four donors, naive CD4 clonotypes were shared at a level of around 5.2%.

Naive CD8 cells, CD45RO-negative and positively selected for CCR7, excluded terminally differentiated effector memory CD45RA+ cells. This table comes from immunoSEQ multiplex PCR, and its TCRdb copy is limited to in-frame clones, with some not included. This table holds 550,000 to 600,000 clones, 95% to 98% found once. The chain links TRBV9 to TRBJ2-7; 11 bases fit TRBD2. The sequencing sample was made of naive CD8+ T cells sorted from blood. The clonotype comes from a man aged 25 to 45 in good health. The CDR3 protein is CASSVPLAGVRDEQYF. As DNA, the CDR3 is TGTGCCAGCAGCGTACCACTAGCGGGAGTAAGGGACGAGCAGTACTTC.